What follows describes a single TCR beta chain. The length of the CDR3 is 17 residues. Germline V gene data show CDR1 as KGHDR and CDR2 as SFDVKD. The ends lost 0 bases at V and 7 bases at J; junction bases unmatched: 8. As originally analysed: It was from reference gene primer amplification that nucleated cell counts were estimated. Repertoires were generated with immunoSEQ multiplex PCR, while TCRdb's copy carries only in-frame clones and drops some. The DNA was the basis for D and trimming; V, J and clone size are from that table. The table records some 130,000 clones, roughly 79% of them present only once. This entry comes from a study of blood T cell repertoires in COVID-19. Turning to the study itself: Sites across the United States, Italy and Spain contributed samples from acute and convalescent COVID-19. From T cells, B-cell-depleted T cells, or PBMCs came the material, which was cDNA or gDNA.

The clonotype comes from an older woman with active or convalescent COVID-19. Specimen: peripheral blood. This chain uses TRBV24-1 with TRBJ2-2, with 9 bases matching TRBD1. The CDR3 DNA is TGTGCCACCAGTGATTTGGGGACAGGGAAGGTCGGCGGGGAGCTGTTTTTT. Amino acids: CATSDLGTGKVGGELFF.